The rows below give T cell receptor beta chains drawn from one sample of a study of shared T cell receptors in the human thymus. Clones were sequenced by immunoSEQ multiplex PCR, and TCRdb holds only the in-frame ones, with some missing. Of roughly 700,000 clones detected, roughly 90% appear once; the ten largest clones hold approximately 0.01%. A further study also used this sample, focusing on human thymus T cells.

Sequencing input: thymocytes. These receptors originate from a boy under two years old with a congenital heart defect. CDR3s include the opening cysteine and the closing phenylalanine or tryptophan. Each record gives: CDR3 protein, CDR3 DNA, V gene, D gene, J gene, clone size. D genes are given only for firm matches. For some rows the clone size is stated as once, few or many, or as a class when expanded; others skip it.

cdr3_aa: CASSLRQLKDRPQHF
cdr3_nt: TGTGCCAGCTCACTTCGACAGCTGAAGGATCGGCCCCAGCATTTT
v_call: TRBV18
d_call: -
j_call: TRBJ1-5
clone_size: -

cdr3_aa: CASSLDRTSGGYEQYF
cdr3_nt: TGTGCCAGCAGCTTAGATCGGACTAGCGGGGGCTACGAGCAGTACTTC
v_call: TRBV7-6
d_call: TRBD2
j_call: TRBJ2-7
clone_size: -

cdr3_aa: CASSQVRGGTEAFF
cdr3_nt: TGTGCCAGCAGCCAGGTTAGGGGAGGCACTGAAGCTTTCTTT
v_call: TRBV4-2
d_call: -
j_call: TRBJ1-1
clone_size: -

cdr3_aa: CASRRGRDSYEQYF
cdr3_nt: TGTGCCAGCAGACGGGGGAGGGACTCCTACGAGCAGTACTTC
v_call: TRBV5-4
d_call: TRBD2
j_call: TRBJ2-7
clone_size: -

cdr3_aa: CASTYLRTGGITEAFF
cdr3_nt: TGTGCCAGTACCTACCTCAGGACAGGGGGCATCACTGAAGCTTTCTTT
v_call: TRBV19
d_call: TRBD1
j_call: TRBJ1-1
clone_size: -

cdr3_aa: CASSYLASGVPNEQFF
cdr3_nt: TGTGCCAGCAGTTACTTAGCTAGCGGGGTACCCAATGAGCAGTTCTTC
v_call: TRBV6-5
d_call: TRBD2
j_call: TRBJ2-1
clone_size: -

cdr3_aa: CASSARRDRGPDTQYF
cdr3_nt: TGTGCCAGCAGTGCACGCCGGGACAGGGGCCCAGATACGCAGTATTTT
v_call: TRBV6-1
d_call: TRBD1
j_call: TRBJ2-3
clone_size: once

cdr3_aa: CASSWDRNYGYTF
cdr3_nt: TGTGCCAGCAGCTGGGACAGAAACTATGGCTACACCTTC
v_call: TRBV7-2
d_call: TRBD1
j_call: TRBJ1-2
clone_size: -

cdr3_aa: CASSPGTINTQYF
cdr3_nt: TGTGCCAGCAGTCCTGGGACAATCAATACGCAGTATTTT
v_call: TRBV27
d_call: -
j_call: TRBJ2-3
clone_size: -

cdr3_aa: CASGLVHDRLAGGDSSYNEQFF
cdr3_nt: TGTGCTAGTGGTTTGGTCCACGACCGACTAGCGGGAGGGGATAGCTCCTACAATGAGCAGTTCTTC
v_call: TRBV12-5
d_call: TRBD2
j_call: TRBJ2-1
clone_size: -

cdr3_aa: CASTSGQNTGELFF
cdr3_nt: TGTGCCAGCACCTCAGGGCAGAACACCGGGGAGCTGTTTTTT
v_call: TRBV6-6
d_call: -
j_call: TRBJ2-2
clone_size: -

cdr3_aa: CATQGESEETQYF
cdr3_nt: TGTGCCACACAGGGGGAATCCGAAGAGACCCAGTACTTC
v_call: TRBV15
d_call: TRBD1
j_call: TRBJ2-5
clone_size: -

cdr3_aa: CASTEAVGVANEKLFF
cdr3_nt: TGTGCCAGCACTGAGGCAGTAGGGGTTGCTAATGAAAAACTGTTTTTT
v_call: TRBV6-1
d_call: -
j_call: TRBJ1-4
clone_size: -

cdr3_aa: CASSLSDRQETQYF
cdr3_nt: TGTGCCAGCAGCTTGTCTGACAGGCAAGAGACCCAGTACTTC
v_call: TRBV5-6
d_call: -
j_call: TRBJ2-5
clone_size: -

cdr3_aa: CASSDGGEDPLEQYF
cdr3_nt: TGTGCCAGCAGTGACGGGGGGGAGGACCCCTTGGAGCAGTACTTC
v_call: TRBV6-1
d_call: TRBD2
j_call: TRBJ2-7
clone_size: -

cdr3_aa: CASSDPEQGNGYTF
cdr3_nt: TGTGCCAGCAGTGACCCAGAACAGGGGAATGGCTACACCTTC
v_call: TRBV6-4
d_call: TRBD1
j_call: TRBJ1-2
clone_size: -

cdr3_aa: CAWSVVLAGDQETQYF
cdr3_nt: TGTGCCTGGAGTGTAGTATTAGCGGGCGACCAAGAGACCCAGTACTTC
v_call: TRBV30
d_call: TRBD2
j_call: TRBJ2-5
clone_size: once

cdr3_aa: CASSSRGSRRTQHF
cdr3_nt: TGTGCCAGCAGTTCCAGGGGGTCCCGGAGAACCCAGCATTTT
v_call: TRBV27
d_call: TRBD1
j_call: TRBJ1-5
clone_size: -

cdr3_aa: CASSQDLQGGTDTQYF
cdr3_nt: TGTGCCAGCAGCCAAGATCTACAGGGCGGCACAGATACGCAGTATTTT
v_call: TRBV14
d_call: -
j_call: TRBJ2-3
clone_size: -

cdr3_aa: CASTPGQGAQYFPYEQYF
cdr3_nt: TGTGCCAGCACCCCGGGACAGGGGGCGCAGTATTTTCCCTACGAGCAGTACTTC
v_call: TRBV14
d_call: TRBD1
j_call: TRBJ2-7
clone_size: -

cdr3_aa: CASSQKETASSGANVLTF
cdr3_nt: TGTGCCAGCAGCCAGAAGGAGACAGCCTCCTCTGGGGCCAACGTCCTGACTTTC
v_call: TRBV14
d_call: -
j_call: TRBJ2-6
clone_size: -

cdr3_aa: CASSIEAGNQYEQYF
cdr3_nt: TGTGCCAGTAGTATAGAGGCGGGAAACCAGTACGAGCAGTACTTC
v_call: TRBV19
d_call: -
j_call: TRBJ2-7
clone_size: -

cdr3_aa: CASSQGTKAGMAQYF
cdr3_nt: TGTGCCAGCAGCCAAGGTACAAAAGCGGGAATGGCGCAGTATTTT
v_call: TRBV14
d_call: TRBD2
j_call: TRBJ2-3
clone_size: -

cdr3_aa: CATSRPDWSGNEQFF
cdr3_nt: TGTGCCACCAGCAGACCGGACTGGTCGGGGAATGAGCAGTTCTTC
v_call: TRBV15
d_call: -
j_call: TRBJ2-1
clone_size: -

cdr3_aa: CASSPPFLAGIYEQYF
cdr3_nt: TGCGCCAGCAGTCCTCCCTTTCTAGCGGGAATATACGAGCAGTACTTC
v_call: TRBV10-2
d_call: TRBD2
j_call: TRBJ2-7
clone_size: -

cdr3_aa: CASSPPGRYSNQPQHF
cdr3_nt: TGTGCCAGCAGTCCGCCCGGGAGATATAGCAATCAGCCCCAGCATTTT
v_call: TRBV28
d_call: -
j_call: TRBJ1-5
clone_size: once